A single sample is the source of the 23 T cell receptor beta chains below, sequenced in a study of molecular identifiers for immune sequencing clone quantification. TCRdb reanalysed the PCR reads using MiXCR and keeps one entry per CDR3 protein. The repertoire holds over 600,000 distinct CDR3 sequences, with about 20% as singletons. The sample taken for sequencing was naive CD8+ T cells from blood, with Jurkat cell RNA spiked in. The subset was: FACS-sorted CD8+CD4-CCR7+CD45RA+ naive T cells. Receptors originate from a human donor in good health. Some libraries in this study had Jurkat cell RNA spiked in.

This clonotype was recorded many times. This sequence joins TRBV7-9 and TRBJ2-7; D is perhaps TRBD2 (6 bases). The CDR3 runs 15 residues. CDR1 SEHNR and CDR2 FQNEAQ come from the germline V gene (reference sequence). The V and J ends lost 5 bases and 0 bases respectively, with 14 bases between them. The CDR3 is CASSPPARDSYEQYF. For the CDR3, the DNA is TGTGCCAGCAGCCCCCCGGCGCGGGACTCCTACGAGCAGTACTTC.

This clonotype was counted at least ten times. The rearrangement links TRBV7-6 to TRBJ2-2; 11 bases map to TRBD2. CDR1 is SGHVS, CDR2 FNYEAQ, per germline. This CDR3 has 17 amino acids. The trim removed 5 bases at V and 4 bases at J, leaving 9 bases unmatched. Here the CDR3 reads CASSPVSGGARTGELFF. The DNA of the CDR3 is TGTGCCAGCAGCCCCGTTAGCGGGGGGGCCCGCACCGGGGAGCTGTTTTTT.

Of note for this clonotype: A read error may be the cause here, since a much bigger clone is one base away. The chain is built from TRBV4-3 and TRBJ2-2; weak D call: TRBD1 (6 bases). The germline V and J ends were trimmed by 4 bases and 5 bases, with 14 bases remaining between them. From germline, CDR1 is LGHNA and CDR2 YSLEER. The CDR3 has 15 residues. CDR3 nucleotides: TGCGCCAGCAGCCGGAACAGGGATTGGACCGGGGAGCTGTTTTTT. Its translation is CASSRNRDWTGELFF.

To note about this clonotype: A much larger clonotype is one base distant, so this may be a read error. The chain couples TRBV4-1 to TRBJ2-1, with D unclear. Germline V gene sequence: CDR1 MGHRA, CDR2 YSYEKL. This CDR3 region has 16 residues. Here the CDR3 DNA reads TGCGTCAGCAGCCAAGAACTAAGCAGTTTCTGGGGTGAGCAGTTCTTC. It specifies CVSSQELSSFWGEQFF.

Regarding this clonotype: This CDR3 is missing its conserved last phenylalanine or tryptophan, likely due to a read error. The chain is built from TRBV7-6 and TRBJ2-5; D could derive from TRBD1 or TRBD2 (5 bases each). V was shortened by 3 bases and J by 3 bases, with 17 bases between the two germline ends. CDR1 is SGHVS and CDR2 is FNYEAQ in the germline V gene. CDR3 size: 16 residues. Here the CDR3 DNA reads TGTGCCAGCAGCTTTAGGCTCGCAGGGAGAAAAGAGACCCAGTACCTC. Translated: CASSFRLAGRKETQYL.

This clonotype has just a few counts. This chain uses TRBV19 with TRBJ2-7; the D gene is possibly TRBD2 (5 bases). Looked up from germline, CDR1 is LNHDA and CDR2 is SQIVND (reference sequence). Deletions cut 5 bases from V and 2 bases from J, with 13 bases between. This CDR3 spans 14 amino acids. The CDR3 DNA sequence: TGTGCCAGTAGTGCCGGAGGAGCCCCCTACGAGCAGTACTTC. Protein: CASSAGGAPYEQYF.

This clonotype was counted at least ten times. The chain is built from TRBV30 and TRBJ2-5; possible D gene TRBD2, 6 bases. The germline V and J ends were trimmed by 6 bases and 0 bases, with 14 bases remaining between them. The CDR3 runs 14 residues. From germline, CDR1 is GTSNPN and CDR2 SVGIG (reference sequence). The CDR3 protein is CACQRVEYQETQYF. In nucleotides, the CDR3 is TGTGCCTGCCAGCGGGTCGAATACCAAGAGACCCAGTACTTC. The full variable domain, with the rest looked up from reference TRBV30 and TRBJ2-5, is SQTIHQWPATLVQPVGSPLSLECTVEGTSNPNLYWYRQAAGRGLQLLFYSVGIGQISSEVPQNLSASRPQDRQFILSSKKLLLSDSGFYLCACQRVEYQETQYFGPGTRLLVL.

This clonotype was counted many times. As DNA, the CDR3 is TGCAGTGCTTCCGGGACAGCGAACACCGGGGAGCTGTTTTTT. This sequence encodes CSASGTANTGELFF. The V and J genes are TRBV20-1 and TRBJ2-2, with 7 bases lining up with TRBD1. The germline V gene has CDR1 DFQATT and CDR2 SNEGSKA (reference sequence). CDR3 size: 14 residues. V gave up 5 bases and J gave up 0 bases; unmatched junction bases: 3.

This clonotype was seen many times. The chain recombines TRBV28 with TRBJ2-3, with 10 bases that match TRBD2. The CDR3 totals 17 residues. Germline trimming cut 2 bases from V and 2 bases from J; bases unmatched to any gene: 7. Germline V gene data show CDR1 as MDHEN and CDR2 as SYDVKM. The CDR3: CASSLDTSGTYTDTQYF. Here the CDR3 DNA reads TGTGCCAGCAGTTTAGATACTAGCGGGACCTACACAGATACGCAGTATTTT.

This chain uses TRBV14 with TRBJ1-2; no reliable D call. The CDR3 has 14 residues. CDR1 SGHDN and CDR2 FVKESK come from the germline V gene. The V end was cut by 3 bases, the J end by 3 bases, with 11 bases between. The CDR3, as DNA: TGTGCCAGCAGCCACCCGCCTGCGGACTATGGCTACACCTTC. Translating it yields CASSHPPADYGYTF.

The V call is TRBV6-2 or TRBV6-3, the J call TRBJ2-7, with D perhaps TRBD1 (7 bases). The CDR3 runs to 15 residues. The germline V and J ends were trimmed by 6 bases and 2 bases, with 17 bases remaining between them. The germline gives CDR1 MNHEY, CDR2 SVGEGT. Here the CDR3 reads CASSFLQGEAYEQYF. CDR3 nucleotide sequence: TGTGCCAGCAGCTTCCTTCAGGGGGAGGCCTACGAGCAGTACTTC.

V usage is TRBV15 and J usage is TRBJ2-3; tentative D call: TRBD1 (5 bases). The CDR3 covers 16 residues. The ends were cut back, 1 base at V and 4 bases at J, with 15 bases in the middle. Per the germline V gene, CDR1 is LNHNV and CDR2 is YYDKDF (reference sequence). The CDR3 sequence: CATSRAGQGGADTQYF. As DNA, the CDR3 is TGTGCCACCAGCAGAGCTGGGCAGGGTGGAGCAGATACGCAGTATTTT.

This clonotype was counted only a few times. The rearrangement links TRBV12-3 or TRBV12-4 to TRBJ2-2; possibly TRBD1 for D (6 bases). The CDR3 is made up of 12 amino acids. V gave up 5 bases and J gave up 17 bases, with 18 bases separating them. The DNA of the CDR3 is TGTGCCAGCAGTCCGAACACCCGGGACAACTTTTTT. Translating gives CASSPNTRDNFF.

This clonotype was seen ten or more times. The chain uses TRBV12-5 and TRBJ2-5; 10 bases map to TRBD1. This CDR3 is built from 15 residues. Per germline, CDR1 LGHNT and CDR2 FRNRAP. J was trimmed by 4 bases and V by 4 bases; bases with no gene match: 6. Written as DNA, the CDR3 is TGTGCTAGTGGTTCTGGACAGGGGGTAGGAGAGACCCAGTACTTC. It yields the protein CASGSGQGVGETQYF.

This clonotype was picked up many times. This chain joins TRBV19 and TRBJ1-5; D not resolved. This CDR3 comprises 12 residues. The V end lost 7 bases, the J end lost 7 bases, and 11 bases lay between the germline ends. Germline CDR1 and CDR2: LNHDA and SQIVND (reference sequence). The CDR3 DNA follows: TGTGCCAGTACGGGCGGACTACAGCCCCAGCATTTT. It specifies CASTGGLQPQHF.

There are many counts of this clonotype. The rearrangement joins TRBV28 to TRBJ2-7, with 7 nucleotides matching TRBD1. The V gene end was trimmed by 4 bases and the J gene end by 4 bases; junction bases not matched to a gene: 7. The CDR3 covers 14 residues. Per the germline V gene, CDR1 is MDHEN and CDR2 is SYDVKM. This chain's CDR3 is CASSSGTDKYEQYF. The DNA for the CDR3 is TGTGCCAGCAGTTCAGGGACAGACAAATACGAGCAGTACTTC.

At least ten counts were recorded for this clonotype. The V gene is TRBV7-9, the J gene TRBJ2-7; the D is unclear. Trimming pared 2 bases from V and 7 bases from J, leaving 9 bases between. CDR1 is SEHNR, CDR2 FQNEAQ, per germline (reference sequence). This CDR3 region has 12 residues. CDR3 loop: CASSLNRQEQYF. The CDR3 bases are TGTGCCAGCAGCTTAAATCGGCAAGAGCAGTACTTC.

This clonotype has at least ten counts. CDR3: CASSQRGAVGTDTQYF. The CDR3, as DNA: TGTGCCAGCAGCCAGAGAGGAGCGGTAGGAACAGATACGCAGTATTTT. The chain is built from TRBV3-1 and TRBJ2-3, with D possibly being TRBD2 (5 bases). This CDR3 region has 16 residues. CDR1 LGHDT and CDR2 YNNKEL come from the germline V gene (reference sequence). Trimming pared 3 bases from V and 3 bases from J, leaving 16 bases between.

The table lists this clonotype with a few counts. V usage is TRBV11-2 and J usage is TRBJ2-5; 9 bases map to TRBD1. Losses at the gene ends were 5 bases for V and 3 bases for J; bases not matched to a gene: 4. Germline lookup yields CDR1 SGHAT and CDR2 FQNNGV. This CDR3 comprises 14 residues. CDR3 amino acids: CASSAWTGEETQYF. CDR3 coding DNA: TGTGCCAGCAGCGCCTGGACAGGGGAAGAGACCCAGTACTTC. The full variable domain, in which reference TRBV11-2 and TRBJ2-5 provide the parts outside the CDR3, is EAGVAQSPRYKIIEKRQSVAFWCNPISGHATLYWYQQILGQGPKLLIQFQNNGVVDDSQLPKDRFSAERLKGVDSTLKIQPAKLEDSAVYLCASSAWTGEETQYFGPGTRLLVL.

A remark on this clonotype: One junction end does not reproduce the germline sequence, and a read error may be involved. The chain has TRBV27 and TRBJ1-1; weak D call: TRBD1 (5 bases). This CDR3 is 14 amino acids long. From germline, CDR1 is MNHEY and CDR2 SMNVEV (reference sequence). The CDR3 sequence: CASRLVAGSTEVFF. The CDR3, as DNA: TGTGCCAGCAGGCTCGTGGCAGGGAGCACTGAAGTTTTCTTT.

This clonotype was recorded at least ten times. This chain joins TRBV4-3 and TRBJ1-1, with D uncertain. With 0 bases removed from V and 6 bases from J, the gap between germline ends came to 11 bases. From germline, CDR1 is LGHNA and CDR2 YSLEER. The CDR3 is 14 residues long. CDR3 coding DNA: TGCGCCAGCAGCCAAGAAACGGTAGGCGCTGAAGCTTTCTTT. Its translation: CASSQETVGAEAFF.

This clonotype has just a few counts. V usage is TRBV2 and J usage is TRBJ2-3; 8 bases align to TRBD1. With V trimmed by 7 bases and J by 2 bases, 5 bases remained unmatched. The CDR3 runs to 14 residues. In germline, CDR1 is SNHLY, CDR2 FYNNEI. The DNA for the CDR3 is TGTGCCAGCAACGACAGGGGTTACACAGATACGCAGTATTTT. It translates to CASNDRGYTDTQYF.

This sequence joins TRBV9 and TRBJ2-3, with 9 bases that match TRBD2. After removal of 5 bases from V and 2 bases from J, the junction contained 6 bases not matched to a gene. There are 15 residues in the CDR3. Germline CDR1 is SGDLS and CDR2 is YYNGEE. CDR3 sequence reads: CASSLAGAYTDTQYF. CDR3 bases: TGTGCCAGCAGTTTAGCGGGAGCCTACACAGATACGCAGTATTTT. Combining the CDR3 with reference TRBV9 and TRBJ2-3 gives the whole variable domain DSGVTQTPKHLITATGQRVTLRCSPRSGDLSVYWYQQSLDQGLQFLIQYYNGEERAKGNILERFSAQQFPDLHSELNLSSLELGDSALYFCASSLAGAYTDTQYFGPGTRLTVL.